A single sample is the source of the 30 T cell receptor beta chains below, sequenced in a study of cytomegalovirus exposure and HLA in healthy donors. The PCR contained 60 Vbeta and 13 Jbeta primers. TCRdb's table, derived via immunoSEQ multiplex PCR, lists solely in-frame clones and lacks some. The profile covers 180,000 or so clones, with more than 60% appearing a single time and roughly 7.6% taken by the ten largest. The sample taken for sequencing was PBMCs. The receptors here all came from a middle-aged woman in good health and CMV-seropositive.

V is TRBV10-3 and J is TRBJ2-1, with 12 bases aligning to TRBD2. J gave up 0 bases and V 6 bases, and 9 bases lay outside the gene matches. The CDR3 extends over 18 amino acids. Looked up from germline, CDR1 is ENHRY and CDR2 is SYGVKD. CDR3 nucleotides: TGTGCCATCAGAAAGGGACTAGCGGGCGCTAGCTCCTACAATGAGCAGTTCTTC. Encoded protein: CAIRKGLAGASSYNEQFF.

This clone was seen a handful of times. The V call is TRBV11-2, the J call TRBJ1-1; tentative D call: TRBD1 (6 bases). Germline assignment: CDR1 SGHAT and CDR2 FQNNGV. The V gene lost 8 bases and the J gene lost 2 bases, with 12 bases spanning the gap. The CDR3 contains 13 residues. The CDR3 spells CASERTANTEAFF. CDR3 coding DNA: TGTGCCAGCGAGAGGACAGCAAACACTGAAGCTTTCTTT.

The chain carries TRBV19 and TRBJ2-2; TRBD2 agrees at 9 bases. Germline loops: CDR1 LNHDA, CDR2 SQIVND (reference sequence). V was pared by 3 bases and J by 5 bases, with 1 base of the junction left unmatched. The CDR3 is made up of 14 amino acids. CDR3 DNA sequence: TGTGCCAGTAGTATGGCGGGGGGGACCGGGGAGCTGTTTTTT. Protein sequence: CASSMAGGTGELFF.

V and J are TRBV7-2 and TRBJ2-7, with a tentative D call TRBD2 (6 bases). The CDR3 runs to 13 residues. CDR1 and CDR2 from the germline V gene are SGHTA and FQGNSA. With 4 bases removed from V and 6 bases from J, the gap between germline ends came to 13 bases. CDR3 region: CASSSPWRGEQYF. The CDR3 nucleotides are TGTGCCAGCAGCTCCCCCTGGCGGGGCGAGCAGTACTTC.

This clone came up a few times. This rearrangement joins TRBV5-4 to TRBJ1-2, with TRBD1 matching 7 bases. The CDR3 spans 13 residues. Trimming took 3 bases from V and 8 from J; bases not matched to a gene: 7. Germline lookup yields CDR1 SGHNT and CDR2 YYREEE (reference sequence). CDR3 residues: CASSSPQGEGYTF. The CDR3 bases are TGTGCCAGCAGCTCACCCCAGGGGGAAGGCTACACCTTC. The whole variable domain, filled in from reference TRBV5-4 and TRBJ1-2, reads ETGVTQSPTHLIKTRGQQVTLRCSSQSGHNTVSWYQQALGQGPQFIFQYYREEENGRGNFPPRFSGLQFPNYSSELNVNALELDDSALYLCASSSPQGEGYTFGSGTRLTVV.

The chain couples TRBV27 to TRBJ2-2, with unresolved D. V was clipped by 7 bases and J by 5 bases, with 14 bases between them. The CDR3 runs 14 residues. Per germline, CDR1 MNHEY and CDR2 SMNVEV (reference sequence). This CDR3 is CASMRPGPTGELFF. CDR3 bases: TGTGCCAGCATGAGGCCCGGCCCAACCGGGGAGCTGTTTTTT.

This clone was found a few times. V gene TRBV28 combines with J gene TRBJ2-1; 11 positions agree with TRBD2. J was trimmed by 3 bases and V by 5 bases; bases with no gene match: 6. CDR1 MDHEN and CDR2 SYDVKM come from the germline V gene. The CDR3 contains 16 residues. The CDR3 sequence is CASSLTLAGGYNEQFF. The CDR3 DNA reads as TGTGCCAGCAGTCTTACGCTAGCGGGAGGCTACAATGAGCAGTTCTTC.

In DNA form, the CDR3 reads TGTGCCAGCACTTTGGACAGGCACGAGCAGTACTTC. Encoded protein: CASTLDRHEQYF. This chain joins TRBV28 and TRBJ2-7, with 7 bases lining up with TRBD1. Germline CDR1 MDHEN, CDR2 SYDVKM. Germline trimming cut 7 bases from V and 5 bases from J; bases unmatched to any gene: 5. The CDR3 loop spans 12 amino acids.

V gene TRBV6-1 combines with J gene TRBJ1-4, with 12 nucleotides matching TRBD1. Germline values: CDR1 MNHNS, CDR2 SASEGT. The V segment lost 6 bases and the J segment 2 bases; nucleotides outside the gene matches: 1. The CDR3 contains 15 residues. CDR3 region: CASRGQGATNEKLFF. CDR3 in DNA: TGTGCCAGCAGGGGACAGGGGGCGACTAATGAAAAACTGTTTTTT.

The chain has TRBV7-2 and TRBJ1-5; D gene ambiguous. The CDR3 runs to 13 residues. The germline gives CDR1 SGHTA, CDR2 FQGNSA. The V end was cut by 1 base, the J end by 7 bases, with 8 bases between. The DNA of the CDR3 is TGTGCCAGCAGCTTAGAACGGGAACAGCCCCAGCATTTT. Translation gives CASSLEREQPQHF.

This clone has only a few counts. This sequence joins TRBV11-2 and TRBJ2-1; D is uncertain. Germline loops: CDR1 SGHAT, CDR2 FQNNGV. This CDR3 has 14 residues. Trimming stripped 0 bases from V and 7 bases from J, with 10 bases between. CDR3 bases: TGTGCCAGCAGCTTAGATGGCGGAGTAAATGAGCAGTTCTTC. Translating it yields CASSLDGGVNEQFF.

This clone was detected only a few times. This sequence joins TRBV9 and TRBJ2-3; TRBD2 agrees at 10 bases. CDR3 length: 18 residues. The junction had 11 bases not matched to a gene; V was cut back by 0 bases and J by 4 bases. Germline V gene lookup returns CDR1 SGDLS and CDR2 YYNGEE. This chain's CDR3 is CASSVGATGTSVSDTQYF. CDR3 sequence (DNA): TGTGCCAGCAGCGTAGGAGCGACCGGGACTAGCGTCTCAGATACGCAGTATTTT.

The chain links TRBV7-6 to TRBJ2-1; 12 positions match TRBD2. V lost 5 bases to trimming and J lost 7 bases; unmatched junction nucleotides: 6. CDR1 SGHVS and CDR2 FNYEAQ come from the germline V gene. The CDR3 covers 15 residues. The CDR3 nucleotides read TGTGCCAGCAGCACGACTAGCGGGAGATTTAATGAGCAGTTCTTC. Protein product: CASSTTSGRFNEQFF.

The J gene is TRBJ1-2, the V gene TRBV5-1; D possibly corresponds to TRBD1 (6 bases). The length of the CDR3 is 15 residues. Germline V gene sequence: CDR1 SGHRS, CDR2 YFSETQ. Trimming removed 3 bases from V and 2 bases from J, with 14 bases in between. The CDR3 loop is CASSSKGDRNYGYTF. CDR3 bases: TGCGCCAGCAGCTCGAAAGGAGACAGGAACTATGGCTACACCTTC.

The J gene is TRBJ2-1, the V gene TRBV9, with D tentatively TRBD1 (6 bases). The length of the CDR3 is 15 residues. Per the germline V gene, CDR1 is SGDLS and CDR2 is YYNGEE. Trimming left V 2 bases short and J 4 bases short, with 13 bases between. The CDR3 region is CASSVGAAEYNEQFF. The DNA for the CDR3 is TGTGCCAGCAGCGTGGGGGCAGCGGAATACAATGAGCAGTTCTTC.

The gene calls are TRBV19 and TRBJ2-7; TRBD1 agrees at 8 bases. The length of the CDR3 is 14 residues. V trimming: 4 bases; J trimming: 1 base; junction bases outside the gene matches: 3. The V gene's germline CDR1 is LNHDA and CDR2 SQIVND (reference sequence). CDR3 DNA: TGTGCCAGTAGTAACCGGGACAGGTCCTACGAGCAGTACTTC. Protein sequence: CASSNRDRSYEQYF. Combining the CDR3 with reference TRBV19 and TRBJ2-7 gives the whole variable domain DGGITQSPKYLFRKEGQNVTLSCEQNLNHDAMYWYRQDPGQGLRLIYYSQIVNDFQKGDIAEGYSVSREKKESFPLTVTSAQKNPTAFYLCASSNRDRSYEQYFGPGTRLTVT.

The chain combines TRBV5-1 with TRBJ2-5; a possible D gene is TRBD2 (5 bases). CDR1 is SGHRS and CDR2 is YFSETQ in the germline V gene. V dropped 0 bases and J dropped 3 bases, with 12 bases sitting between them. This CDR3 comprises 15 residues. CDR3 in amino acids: CASSLASGLEETQYF. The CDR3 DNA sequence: TGCGCCAGCAGCTTGGCCAGTGGACTTGAAGAGACCCAGTACTTC.

This chain's CDR3 is CASTQGRASGSYEQFF. DNA of the CDR3: TGTGCCAGCACCCAAGGGAGGGCTAGCGGGAGCTATGAGCAGTTCTTC. The chain combines TRBV11-2 with TRBJ2-1, with 10 bases lining up with TRBD2. The ends lost 7 bases at V and 8 bases at J; junction bases unmatched: 14. This CDR3 spans 16 amino acids. The germline gives CDR1 SGHAT, CDR2 FQNNGV.

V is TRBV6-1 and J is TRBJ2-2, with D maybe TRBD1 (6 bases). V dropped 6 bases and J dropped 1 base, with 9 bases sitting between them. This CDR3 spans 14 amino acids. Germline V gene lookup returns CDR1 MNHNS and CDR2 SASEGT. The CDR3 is CASRQGQNTGELFF. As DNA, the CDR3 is TGTGCCAGCAGACAGGGCCAGAACACCGGGGAGCTGTTTTTT.

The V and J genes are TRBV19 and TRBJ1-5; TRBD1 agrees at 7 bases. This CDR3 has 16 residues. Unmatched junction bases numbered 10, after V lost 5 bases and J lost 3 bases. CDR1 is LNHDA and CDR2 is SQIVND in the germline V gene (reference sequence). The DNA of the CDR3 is TGTGCCAGTAGTCCCAGCAGGGGGAAGTACAATCAGCCCCAGCATTTT. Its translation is CASSPSRGKYNQPQHF.

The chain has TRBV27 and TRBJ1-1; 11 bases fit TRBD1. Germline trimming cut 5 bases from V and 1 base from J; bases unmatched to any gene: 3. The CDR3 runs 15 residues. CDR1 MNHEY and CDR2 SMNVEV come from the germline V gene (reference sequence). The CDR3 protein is CASSPDRGPNTEAFF. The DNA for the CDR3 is TGTGCCAGCAGTCCGGACAGGGGGCCGAACACTGAAGCTTTCTTT.

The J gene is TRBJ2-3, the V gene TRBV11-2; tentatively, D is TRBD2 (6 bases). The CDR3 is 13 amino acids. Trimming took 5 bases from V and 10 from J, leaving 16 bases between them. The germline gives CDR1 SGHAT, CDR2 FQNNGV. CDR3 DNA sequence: TGTGCCAGCAGCCCCTCCGGCGGGGCATCGCAGTATTTT. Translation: CASSPSGGASQYF.

CDR3 in DNA: TGTGCCAGCAGCGTATCAGCGGGATACAATGAGCAGTTCTTC. Protein: CASSVSAGYNEQFF. This chain uses TRBV9 with TRBJ2-1; the match to TRBD2 covers 7 bases. Germline values: CDR1 SGDLS, CDR2 YYNGEE. The CDR3 spans 14 residues. The V segment lost 1 base and the J segment 4 bases; nucleotides outside the gene matches: 2.

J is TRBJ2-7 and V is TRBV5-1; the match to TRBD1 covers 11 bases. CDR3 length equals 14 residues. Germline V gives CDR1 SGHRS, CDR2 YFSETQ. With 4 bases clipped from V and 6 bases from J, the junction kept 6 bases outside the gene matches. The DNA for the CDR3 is TGCGCCAGCAGCCCCGGGACAGGGGGAACCGAGCAGTACTTC. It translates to CASSPGTGGTEQYF.

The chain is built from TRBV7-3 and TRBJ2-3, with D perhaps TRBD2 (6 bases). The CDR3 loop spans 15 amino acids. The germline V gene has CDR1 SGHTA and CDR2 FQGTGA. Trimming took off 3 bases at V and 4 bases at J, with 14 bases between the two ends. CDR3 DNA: TGTGCCAGCAGCTTTACGGGAGAAAGGGCAGATACGCAGTATTTT. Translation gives CASSFTGERADTQYF.

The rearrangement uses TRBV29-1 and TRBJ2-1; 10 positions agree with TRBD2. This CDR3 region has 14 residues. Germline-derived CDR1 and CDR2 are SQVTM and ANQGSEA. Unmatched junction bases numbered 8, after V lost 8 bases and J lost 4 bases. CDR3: CSPKLAGTYNEQFF. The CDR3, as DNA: TGCAGCCCCAAACTAGCGGGGACTTACAATGAGCAGTTCTTC.

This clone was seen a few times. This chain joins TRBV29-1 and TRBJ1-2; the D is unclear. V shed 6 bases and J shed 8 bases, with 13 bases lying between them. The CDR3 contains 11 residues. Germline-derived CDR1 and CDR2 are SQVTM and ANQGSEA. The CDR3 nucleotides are TGCAGCGTCTACGGACTAGACGGCTACACCTTC. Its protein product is CSVYGLDGYTF. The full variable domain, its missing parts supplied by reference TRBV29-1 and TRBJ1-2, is SAVISQKPSRDICQRGTSLTIQCQVDSQVTMMFWYRQQPGQSLTLIATANQGSEATYESGFVIDKFPISRPNLTFSTLTVSNMSPEDSSIYLCSVYGLDGYTFGSGTRLTVV.

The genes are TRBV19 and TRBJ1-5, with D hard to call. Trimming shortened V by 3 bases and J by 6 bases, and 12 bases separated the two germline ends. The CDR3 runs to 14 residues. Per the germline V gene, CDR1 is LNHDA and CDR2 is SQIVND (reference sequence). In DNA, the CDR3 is TGTGCCAGTAGTATTTCGCAGTCCATTCAGCCCCAGCATTTT. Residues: CASSISQSIQPQHF.

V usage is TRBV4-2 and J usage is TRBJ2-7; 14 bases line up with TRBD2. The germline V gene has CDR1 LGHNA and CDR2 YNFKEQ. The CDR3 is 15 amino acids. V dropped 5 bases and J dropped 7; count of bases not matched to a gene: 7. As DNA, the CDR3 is TGTGCCAGCAGCTCCGGGACTAGCGGGAGAAGGGAGCAGTACTTC. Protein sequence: CASSSGTSGRREQYF.

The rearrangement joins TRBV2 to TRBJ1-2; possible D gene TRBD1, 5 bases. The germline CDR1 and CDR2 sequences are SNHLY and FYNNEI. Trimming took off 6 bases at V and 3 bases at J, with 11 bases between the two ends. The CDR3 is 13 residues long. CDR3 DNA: TGTGCCAGCAGCGTCAGGGTATACTATGGCTACACCTTC. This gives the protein CASSVRVYYGYTF. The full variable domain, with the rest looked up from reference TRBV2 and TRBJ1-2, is EPEVTQTPSHQVTQMGQEVILRCVPISNHLYFYWYRQILGQKVEFLVSFYNNEISEKSEIFDDQFSVERPDGSNFTLKIRSTKLEDSAMYFCASSVRVYYGYTFGSGTRLTVV.